A single sample gave rise to the 24 T cell receptor beta chains below, sequenced in a study of vaccination effects on CD4 cells after COVID-19. Sequencing was performed with immunoSEQ multiplex PCR; in TCRdb, only in-frame clones are kept and a portion is missing. This sample has around 50,000 clones, with 65% to 75% found just once. Following 10 days of culture, CD4+ T cells were isolated. The individual was infected with SARS-CoV-2 between March and December 2020, as confirmed by PCR. Each participant was administered two doses of either the BNT162b2 or the mRNA-1273 vaccine. No antigen is known for these receptors. The sample consisted of CD4+ T cells from PBMCs cultured without peptide, taken after COVID-19 vaccination. The receptors were gathered from a human donor who had a prior SARS-CoV-2 infection.

This clone was seen only a few times. The chain carries TRBV5-1 and TRBJ2-7; TRBD1 aligns across 8 bases. Germline CDR1 reads SGHRS; CDR2 reads YFSETQ. The CDR3 is made up of 15 amino acids. J was trimmed by 0 bases and V by 0 bases; bases with no gene match: 2. This CDR3 is CASSLGDRSSYEQYF. CDR3 coding DNA: TGCGCCAGCAGCTTGGGGGACAGGTCCTCCTACGAGCAGTACTTC.

The chain recombines TRBV12-5 with TRBJ2-7; TRBD2 matches 11 bases. Germline CDR1 is LGHNT and CDR2 is FRNRAP. This CDR3 comprises 14 residues. The trim removed 3 bases at V and 3 bases at J, leaving 1 base unmatched. This CDR3 reads CASGFGTSGYEQYF. DNA of the CDR3: TGTGCTAGTGGTTTTGGGACTAGCGGCTACGAGCAGTACTTC.

CDR3 amino acids: CASSRDRGADTQYF. The CDR3 DNA reads as TGTGCCAGCAGTCGGGACAGGGGCGCAGATACGCAGTATTTT. The rearrangement links TRBV6-5 to TRBJ2-3; the match to TRBD1 covers 10 bases. The CDR3 runs 14 residues. The V gene end was trimmed by 5 bases and the J gene end by 4 bases; junction bases not matched to a gene: 3. The germline gives CDR1 MNHEY, CDR2 SVGAGI.

This clone was counted between two and nine times. This chain joins TRBV2 and TRBJ1-6; possible D gene TRBD1, 5 bases. Germline CDR1 is SNHLY and CDR2 is FYNNEI. The CDR3 consists of 14 residues. The V end was cut by 9 bases, the J end by 11 bases, with 20 bases between. As DNA, the CDR3 is TGTGCCAGTCGAGTAGACAGAACAGACGCACCCCTCCACTTT. Translation: CASRVDRTDAPLHF.

The chain uses TRBV5-5 and TRBJ2-3; 9 positions agree with TRBD1. V shed 4 bases, J shed 0 bases, and the junction held 9 bases outside the gene matches. The CDR3 sequence is 17 residues long. Germline assignment: CDR1 SGHKS and CDR2 YYEKEE (reference sequence). The CDR3 DNA sequence: TGTGCCAGCAGCCCCAGACAGGGGGTTTTTAGCACAGATACGCAGTATTTT. It yields the protein CASSPRQGVFSTDTQYF.

The CDR3 region has the DNA TGCGCCAGCAGCCCCAGACAGGGAGTCTACGAGCAGTACTTC. Residues: CASSPRQGVYEQYF. The chain uses TRBV5-1 and TRBJ2-7, with TRBD1 identical over 7 bases. The CDR3 length is 14 residues. CDR1 is SGHRS, CDR2 YFSETQ, per germline. Unmatched junction bases numbered 7, after V lost 4 bases and J lost 3 bases. The complete variable domain, with remaining parts taken from reference TRBV5-1 and TRBJ2-7, reads KAGVTQTPRYLIKTRGQQVTLSCSPISGHRSVSWYQQTPGQGLQFLFEYFSETQRNKGNFPGRFSGRQFSNSRSEMNVSTLELGDSALYLCASSPRQGVYEQYFGPGTRLTVT.

This chain joins TRBV2 and TRBJ1-5; no clear D gene. CDR1 and CDR2 from the germline V gene are SNHLY and FYNNEI. Trimming took off 1 base at V and 6 bases at J, with 7 bases between the two ends. The CDR3 covers 13 residues. The CDR3 DNA reads as TGTGCCAGCAGTGAAGACGTCGGTCAGCCCCAGCATTTT. Its protein product is CASSEDVGQPQHF.

This chain links TRBV19 with TRBJ2-5; 9 nucleotides agree with TRBD1. This CDR3 contains 14 residues. Germline V gene lookup returns CDR1 LNHDA and CDR2 SQIVND (reference sequence). The junction had 7 bases not matched to a gene; V was cut back by 5 bases and J by 6 bases. The CDR3 nucleotides are TGTGCCAGTAGTCGAGGACAGGGGCGGAAGACCCAGTACTTC. This sequence encodes CASSRGQGRKTQYF.

The J gene is TRBJ2-5, the V gene TRBV6-2 or TRBV6-3; D is unresolved. Deletions cut 2 bases from V and 3 bases from J, with 10 bases between. CDR1 and CDR2 (germline): MNHEY, SVGEGT. The CDR3 is 14 amino acids. CDR3 nucleotide sequence: TGTGCCAGCAGTTACCACCTACCGAAAGAGACCCAGTACTTC. Translated, it gives CASSYHLPKETQYF.

The CDR3 reads CASSLMTDQETQYF. The CDR3 DNA reads as TGCGCCAGCAGCTTGATGACAGACCAAGAGACCCAGTACTTC. This rearrangement joins TRBV5-1 to TRBJ2-5; tentative D call: TRBD1 (5 bases). With 1 base removed from V and 0 bases from J, the gap between germline ends came to 7 bases. The V gene's germline CDR1 is SGHRS and CDR2 YFSETQ. CDR3 length equals 14 residues.

The V gene is TRBV5-4, the J gene TRBJ1-6; D unclear. The CDR3 has 13 amino acids. Germline V gene data show CDR1 as SGHNT and CDR2 as YYREEE (reference sequence). V gave up 3 bases and J gave up 4 bases, with 5 bases separating them. The CDR3: CASSYRYNSPLHF. For the CDR3, the DNA is TGTGCCAGCAGCTACAGATATAATTCACCCCTCCACTTT.

This sequence joins TRBV9 and TRBJ2-1; 10 bases match TRBD2. CDR1 SGDLS and CDR2 YYNGEE come from the germline V gene. The CDR3 is 16 residues long. V was clipped by 4 bases and J by 1 base; unmatched bases: 5. The CDR3 nucleotides are TGTGCCAGCAGCTCCCGTAGCGGGAGGTCCTACAATGAGCAGTTCTTC. It codes for CASSSRSGRSYNEQFF. Full variable domain (remainder filled in from reference TRBV9 and TRBJ2-1): DSGVTQTPKHLITATGQRVTLRCSPRSGDLSVYWYQQSLDQGLQFLIQYYNGEERAKGNILERFSAQQFPDLHSELNLSSLELGDSALYFCASSSRSGRSYNEQFFGPGTRLTVL.

The CDR3 is CAIRETSGGSNEQFF. The CDR3 DNA follows: TGTGCCATCAGGGAAACTAGCGGGGGGTCCAATGAGCAGTTCTTC. The J gene is TRBJ2-1, the V gene TRBV10-3; TRBD2 aligns across 12 bases. Germline V lookup: CDR1 ENHRY, CDR2 SYGVKD. This CDR3 spans 15 amino acids. V was clipped by 6 bases and J by 6 bases; unmatched bases: 6.

CDR3 residues: CASRRTGGNSPLHF. The CDR3, as DNA: TGTGCCAGCAGACGGACAGGGGGTAATTCACCCCTCCACTTT. The chain is built from TRBV7-9 and TRBJ1-6; TRBD1 matches 10 bases. The V gene's germline CDR1 is SEHNR and CDR2 FQNEAQ (reference sequence). V was pared by 6 bases and J by 6 bases, with 2 bases of the junction left unmatched. CDR3 length: 14 amino acids.

This chain uses TRBV19 with TRBJ2-7, with D tentatively TRBD1 (5 bases). Germline loops: CDR1 LNHDA, CDR2 SQIVND (reference sequence). The CDR3 runs 14 residues. V gave up 4 bases and J gave up 2 bases, with 12 bases separating them. CDR3 in amino acids: CASSNQGGTYEQYF. For the CDR3, the DNA is TGTGCCAGTAGTAATCAGGGTGGGACCTACGAGCAGTACTTC.

This clone has a single count. The gene calls are TRBV19 and TRBJ1-5; D is uncertain. Deletions cut 5 bases from V and 1 base from J, with 6 bases between. Germline loops: CDR1 LNHDA, CDR2 SQIVND (reference sequence). CDR3 length equals 13 residues. Written as DNA, the CDR3 is TGTGCCAGTAGTGGCTGGAGCAATCAGCCCCAGCATTTT. It encodes CASSGWSNQPQHF.

The chain links TRBV19 to TRBJ1-2; 10 bases are a match to TRBD1. J was trimmed by 6 bases and V by 2 bases; bases with no gene match: 9. The V gene's germline CDR1 is LNHDA and CDR2 SQIVND (reference sequence). The CDR3 length is 16 residues. The DNA of the CDR3 is TGTGCCAGTAGTATATTGGACAGGGGGATTGGAAATGGCTACACCTTC. This codes for CASSILDRGIGNGYTF.

In this sample, this clone turned up a few times. This sequence joins TRBV4-1 and TRBJ2-1, with no clear D. Germline V CDR1 and CDR2: MGHRA, YSYEKL. The CDR3 length is 12 residues. V lost 3 bases and J lost 8, with 8 bases in between. CDR3 sequence (DNA): TGCGCCAGCAGCCACCCTGCCGATGAGCAGTTCTTC. It yields the protein CASSHPADEQFF.

This clone was detected only a few times. The chain recombines TRBV18 with TRBJ2-1, with D hard to call. The CDR3 sequence is 13 residues long. Trimming shortened V by 4 bases and J by 5 bases, and 9 bases separated the two germline ends. Germline CDR1 and CDR2: KGHSH and LQKENI. CDR3 coding DNA: TGTGCCAGCTCACAGGGTTTGGACAATGAGCAGTTCTTC. Translating gives CASSQGLDNEQFF.

This clone turned up a few times. The V gene is TRBV14, the J gene TRBJ2-1; TRBD2 might be the D (5 bases). The V end lost 4 bases, the J end lost 0 bases, and 10 bases lay between the germline ends. Germline V CDR1 and CDR2: SGHDN, FVKESK. The CDR3 runs 15 residues. For the CDR3, the DNA is TGTGCCAGCAGCCCCCATACTAGCTCCTACAATGAGCAGTTCTTC. It specifies CASSPHTSSYNEQFF.

The rearrangement uses TRBV12-5 and TRBJ1-4; D not resolved. The V gene's germline CDR1 is LGHNT and CDR2 FRNRAP. V was shortened by 2 bases and J by 0 bases, with 4 bases between the two germline ends. This CDR3 has 14 residues. The CDR3 sequence is CASGLRATNEKLFF. CDR3 sequence (DNA): TGTGCTAGTGGTTTGCGGGCAACTAATGAAAAACTGTTTTTT.

This clone was counted a few times. The V and J genes are TRBV7-8 and TRBJ2-7; 9 positions agree with TRBD2. V lost 5 bases to trimming and J lost 1 base; unmatched junction nucleotides: 6. CDR3 length: 15 residues. Looked up from germline, CDR1 is SGHVS and CDR2 is FQNEAQ. CDR3 region: CASSLLGLASYEQYF. The CDR3 bases are TGTGCCAGCAGCCTGTTGGGACTAGCTTCCTACGAGCAGTACTTC.

The chain uses TRBV30 and TRBJ2-7, with D perhaps given as TRBD1 or TRBD2 (5 bases each). Trimming pared 8 bases from V and 2 bases from J, leaving 16 bases between. The length of the CDR3 is 13 residues. Germline V gives CDR1 GTSNPN, CDR2 SVGIG (reference sequence). CDR3 DNA: TGTGCCGGAAACCAGGGAGTTCCCTACGAGCAGTACTTC. Translated, it gives CAGNQGVPYEQYF. Looking up the rest from reference TRBV30 and TRBJ2-7 gives the full variable domain: SQTIHQWPATLVQPVGSPLSLECTVEGTSNPNLYWYRQAAGRGLQLLFYSVGIGQISSEVPQNLSASRPQDRQFILSSKKLLLSDSGFYLCAGNQGVPYEQYFGPGTRLTVT.

This chain connects TRBV27 to TRBJ2-1; 9 bases match TRBD1. Trimming removed 5 bases from V and 7 bases from J; junction bases left unmatched: 9. CDR3 length: 15 amino acids. Per the germline V gene, CDR1 is MNHEY and CDR2 is SMNVEV (reference sequence). The DNA for the CDR3 is TGTGCCAGCAGTCCGTGGGACAGGGTCGCGAATGAGCAGTTCTTC. Its translation: CASSPWDRVANEQFF.